This entry lists 14 T cell receptor beta chains sequenced from one sample in a study of T cells in Graves' hyperthyroidism and ophthalmopathy. TCR beta CDR3 sequences were amplified from RNA transcripts. When the TCR CDR3 underwent first-round RT-PCR, the HTBI primer set was used. MiXCR, applied by TCRdb to the multiplex PCR reads, yields one record per CDR3 protein. The sample carries 700,000 to 850,000 distinct CDR3 sequences, approximately 40% recorded once. The source material was blood. These receptors were collected from a woman between 35 and 50 years old with Graves' hyperthyroidism.

In this sample, this clonotype turned up a few times. This sequence joins TRBV5-1 and TRBJ1-5; possibly TRBD1 for D (6 bases). This CDR3 is built from 16 residues. Germline V gene lookup returns CDR1 SGHRS and CDR2 YFSETQ. With 0 bases removed from V and 1 base from J, the gap between germline ends came to 11 bases. This CDR3 is CASSLDPQGSNQPQHF. The DNA for the CDR3 is TGCGCCAGCAGCTTGGATCCCCAGGGGAGCAATCAGCCCCAGCATTTT. Supplemented by reference TRBV5-1 and TRBJ1-5, the full variable domain reads KAGVTQTPRYLIKTRGQQVTLSCSPISGHRSVSWYQQTPGQGLQFLFEYFSETQRNKGNFPGRFSGRQFSNSRSEMNVSTLELGDSALYLCASSLDPQGSNQPQHFGDGTRLSIL.

This clonotype was seen only a few times. The CDR3 DNA reads as TGTGCCAGCAGCCTACGGTCTGCAGGAAATGAGCAGTTCTTC. As protein: CASSLRSAGNEQFF. The rearrangement joins TRBV7-2 to TRBJ2-7; no clear D gene. The DNA end favors TRBJ2-1, so the J call may be wrong. In germline, CDR1 is SGHTA, CDR2 FQGNSA. CDR3 size: 14 residues.

The chain couples TRBV2 to TRBJ1-1; maybe TRBD1 (6 bases). Germline CDR1 and CDR2: SNHLY and FYNNEI. Trimming shortened V by 2 bases and J by 5 bases, and 21 bases separated the two germline ends. CDR3 length equals 17 residues. The CDR3 nucleotides are TGTGCCAGCAGTGAAAAGGGGGGGGTAACGGTCGGGACTGAAGCTTTCTTT. Translated: CASSEKGGVTVGTEAFF.

In this sample, this clonotype turned up many times. The chain couples TRBV25-1 to TRBJ1-4, with TRBD1 matching over 8 bases. The CDR3 consists of 17 residues. Germline trimming cut 2 bases from V and 4 bases from J; bases unmatched to any gene: 9. Germline loops: CDR1 MGHDK, CDR2 SYGVNS. This CDR3 reads CASSEPFRTGINEKLFF. In DNA form, the CDR3 reads TGTGCCAGCAGTGAACCTTTTAGGACAGGGATTAATGAAAAACTGTTTTTT.

In its sample, this clonotype was seen many times. The chain has TRBV6-2 or TRBV6-3 and TRBJ1-5; 9 bases are shared with TRBD1. CDR3 length equals 14 residues. V dropped 6 bases and J dropped 4; count of bases not matched to a gene: 4. In germline, CDR1 is MNHEY, CDR2 SVGEGT. In DNA, the CDR3 is TGTGCCAGCAGATTACAGGGGGCGAATCAGCCCCAGCATTTT. Its protein product is CASRLQGANQPQHF.

This clonotype was seen many times. This chain uses TRBV29-1 with TRBJ2-2; D not certain. Looked up from germline, CDR1 is SQVTM and CDR2 is ANQGSEA. V lost 5 bases and J 4 bases, leaving 5 bases between the germline ends. There are 11 residues in the CDR3. This CDR3 reads CSVLGTGELFF. As DNA, the CDR3 is TGCAGCGTTTTAGGCACCGGGGAGCTGTTTTTT.

There are many counts of this clonotype. V gene TRBV10-3 combines with J gene TRBJ1-5, with 7 bases lining up with TRBD1. The CDR3 covers 15 residues. V lost 4 bases to trimming and J lost 4 bases; unmatched junction nucleotides: 7. Germline CDR1 and CDR2: ENHRY and SYGVKD. CDR3 DNA: TGTGCCATCAGTGTCGGGACAGCCGGTAATCAGCCCCAGCATTTT. Translation: CAISVGTAGNQPQHF.

This clonotype was observed once. V is TRBV9 and J is TRBJ2-7; D is uncertain. The end of the DNA fits TRBJ2-1 better, so the J call may be wrong. CDR3 length equals 14 residues. CDR1 is SGDLS, CDR2 YYNGEE, per germline. CDR3 region: CASSYSVAPNEQFF. CDR3 in DNA: TGTGCCAGCAGTTACTCTGTGGCCCCCAATGAGCAGTTCTTC.

The CDR3 DNA reads TGTGCCAGCAGCCAAGTTAAAAGATCGAACACTGAAGCTTTCTTT. This sequence encodes CASSQVKRSNTEAFF. This chain connects TRBV3-1 to TRBJ1-1; D not certain. The V end was cut by 1 base, the J end by 1 base, with 10 bases between. Germline values: CDR1 LGHDT, CDR2 YNNKEL (reference sequence). This CDR3 spans 15 amino acids.

This clonotype was observed a handful of times. This rearrangement joins TRBV9 to TRBJ1-4; D is possibly TRBD1 (5 bases). V lost 0 bases to trimming and J lost 5 bases, with 11 bases between them. The CDR3 consists of 15 residues. Looked up from germline, CDR1 is SGDLS and CDR2 is YYNGEE. The CDR3 loop is CASSVDGGFNEKLFF. The CDR3 nucleotides are TGTGCCAGCAGCGTAGACGGGGGGTTCAATGAAAAACTGTTTTTT. Full variable domain (outside the CDR3, taken from reference TRBV9 and TRBJ1-4): DSGVTQTPKHLITATGQRVTLRCSPRSGDLSVYWYQQSLDQGLQFLIQYYNGEERAKGNILERFSAQQFPDLHSELNLSSLELGDSALYFCASSVDGGFNEKLFFGSGTQLSVL.

In its sample, this clonotype was seen many times. The CDR3 sequence is CASSSNRYYGYTF. DNA of the CDR3: TGTGCCAGCAGCAGCAATAGGTACTATGGCTACACCTTC. The J gene is TRBJ1-2, the V gene TRBV5-4, with D unresolved. This CDR3 is built from 13 residues. Trimming shortened V by 4 bases and J by 3 bases, and 10 bases separated the two germline ends. Per germline, CDR1 SGHNT and CDR2 YYREEE (reference sequence).

On this clonotype itself: A junction boundary mismatches the germline segment, possibly from a read error. V is TRBV5-8 and J is TRBJ1-4; 8 bases line up with TRBD1. The germline gives CDR1 SGHTS, CDR2 YDEGEE. The CDR3 is 14 residues long. CDR3 sequence (DNA): TGTGCCAGCAGTTTGGGACAGGATCGTGAAAAACTGTTTTTT. It translates to CASSLGQDREKLFF.

This chain joins TRBV10-3 and TRBJ2-6; TRBD2 agrees at 14 bases. J gave up 6 bases and V 10 bases, and 8 bases lay outside the gene matches. This CDR3 has 16 amino acids. The germline CDR1 and CDR2 sequences are ENHRY and SYGVKD. CDR3 in amino acids: CASTWTSGRLANVLTF. The CDR3 DNA reads TGTGCCAGCACCTGGACTAGCGGGAGGTTGGCCAACGTCCTGACTTTC.

The rearrangement joins TRBV20-1 to TRBJ2-5, with D maybe TRBD2 (6 bases). The J call is uncertain, as TRBJ2-1 better fits the DNA end. CDR1 DFQATT and CDR2 SNEGSKA come from the germline V gene (reference sequence). There are 12 residues in the CDR3. The CDR3 DNA is TGCAGTGCCCTCACCCTAGCGAATGAGCAGTTCTTC. It codes for CSALTLANEQFF.